Presented here are 17 T cell receptor beta chains from one specimen sequenced in a study of CD8 T cells in ankylosing spondylitis. Study-wide results and caveats: Seven or eight highly homologous variants formed a TCR beta motif that appeared characteristic of ankylosing spondylitis blood.

These TCRs' antigens remain unknown. Each CDR3 protein is one row after TCRdb ran MiXCR on the 5' RACE reads. The sample holds 300,000 to 400,000 distinct CDR3 sequences, 20% to 25% seen once. The sample taken for sequencing was blood, either unsorted or a sorted T cell fraction (not recorded which). These receptor sequences come from a male donor with ankylosing spondylitis.

There are a few counts of this clonotype. The V gene is TRBV20-1, the J gene TRBJ2-3; D perhaps matches TRBD2 (6 bases). Germline V gene data show CDR1 as DFQATT and CDR2 as SNEGSKA (reference sequence). With 1 base removed from V and 2 bases from J, the gap between germline ends came to 10 bases. This CDR3 has 14 amino acids. CDR3 region: CSARAGAFTDTQYF. The DNA of the CDR3 is TGCAGTGCTAGAGCGGGAGCCTTCACAGATACGCAGTATTTT.

This clonotype showed up many times. The rearrangement uses TRBV12-3 or TRBV12-4 and TRBJ2-7; TRBD2 might be the D (5 bases). The CDR3 is 12 residues long. The V end was cut by 2 bases, the J end by 7 bases, with 9 bases between. The CDR3 DNA sequence: TGTGCCAGCAGTTTACCCGAGGGAGAGCAGTACTTC. This gives the protein CASSLPEGEQYF.

The genes are TRBV20-1 and TRBJ2-1; 14 bases are shared with TRBD2. In germline, CDR1 is DFQATT, CDR2 SNEGSKA (reference sequence). This CDR3 region has 15 residues. V trimming: 7 bases; J trimming: 6 bases; junction bases outside the gene matches: 8. In nucleotides, the CDR3 is TGCAGTGTAGGGACTAGCGGGAGAGGTGGCAATGAGCAGTTCTTC. Its protein product is CSVGTSGRGGNEQFF.

This clonotype came up a few times. V is TRBV6-5 and J is TRBJ2-5; D is possibly TRBD2 (6 bases). The CDR3 loop spans 15 amino acids. The germline V gene has CDR1 MNHEY and CDR2 SVGAGI. Trimming removed 2 bases from V and 3 bases from J, with 13 bases in between. CDR3 in amino acids: CASSYRGTGEETQYF. CDR3 bases: TGTGCCAGCAGTTACCGAGGGACTGGGGAAGAGACCCAGTACTTC.

V usage is TRBV20-1 and J usage is TRBJ2-5; D unresolved. From germline, CDR1 is DFQATT and CDR2 SNEGSKA (reference sequence). There are 11 residues in the CDR3. Trimming removed 3 bases from V and 4 bases from J, with 6 bases in between. CDR3 coding DNA: TGCAGTGCTAGGAGAATAGAGACCCAGTACTTC. As protein: CSARRIETQYF.

This clonotype was seen only a few times. V usage is TRBV21-1 and J usage is TRBJ2-2; no check of the table's D call, TRBD2, against the DNA was made. TRBV21-1 counts as a pseudogene. The CDR3 contains 18 residues. The CDR3 DNA is TGTGCCAGCAGCAACGGGAATGGCGGAAAAACCGGGACCGGGGAGCTGTTTTTT. Protein sequence: CASSNGNGGKTGTGELFF.

This clonotype was seen a handful of times. The chain recombines TRBV12-3 or TRBV12-4 with TRBJ2-5, with a weak D call TRBD1 (6 bases). Trimming pared 7 bases from V and 8 bases from J, leaving 14 bases between. The CDR3 has 12 amino acids. CDR3 bases: TGTGCCAGCACCCTAACAGGGATCACCCAGTACTTC. It codes for CASTLTGITQYF.

This clonotype has just one count. The rearrangement links TRBV7-3 to TRBJ1-1; D might be TRBD1 (5 bases). The CDR3 runs to 16 residues. V shed 5 bases and J shed 1 base, with 17 bases lying between them. Germline assignment: CDR1 SGHTA and CDR2 FQGTGA. This chain's CDR3 is CASSPGRFRGNTEAFF. The CDR3 nucleotides are TGTGCCAGCAGCCCGGGAAGGTTTAGGGGGAACACTGAAGCTTTCTTT.

The chain combines TRBV20-1 with TRBJ1-5; no firm D call. Trimming took off 0 bases at V and 4 bases at J, with 13 bases between the two ends. The CDR3 runs 15 residues. CDR1 and CDR2 (germline): DFQATT, SNEGSKA (reference sequence). The CDR3: CSARDLRQLNQPQHF. The CDR3 DNA reads as TGCAGTGCTAGAGATCTGCGGCAGTTAAATCAGCCCCAGCATTTT.

The chain carries TRBV15 and TRBJ2-7, with D perhaps TRBD2 (5 bases). CDR3 length: 16 residues. CDR1 is LNHNV and CDR2 is YYDKDF in the germline V gene (reference sequence). Trimming removed 0 bases at V and 0 bases at J, with 12 bases between. The CDR3 sequence: CATSRDGLSNSYEQYF. In DNA form, the CDR3 reads TGTGCCACCAGCAGAGATGGACTGTCAAACTCCTACGAGCAGTACTTC. The full variable domain, completed using reference TRBV15 and TRBJ2-7, is DAMVIQNPRYQVTQFGKPVTLSCSQTLNHNVMYWYQQKSSQAPKLLFHYYDKDFNNEADTPDNFQSRRPNTSFCFLDIRSPGLGDTAMYLCATSRDGLSNSYEQYFGPGTRLTVT.

The chain has TRBV5-5 and TRBJ2-4, with a possible D match to TRBD2 (5 bases). Trimming took 4 bases from V and 0 from J, leaving 11 bases between them. Germline V CDR1 and CDR2: SGHKS, YYEKEE (reference sequence). The CDR3 covers 15 residues. The CDR3 coding sequence is TGTGCCAGCAGCCCCCTGGACTTAGCCAAAAACATTCAGTACTTC. Translated, it gives CASSPLDLAKNIQYF.

The chain recombines TRBV20-1 with TRBJ2-3, with D possibly matching TRBD2 (5 bases). Trimming stripped 3 bases from V and 1 base from J, with 8 bases between. Germline V gene lookup returns CDR1 DFQATT and CDR2 SNEGSKA (reference sequence). CDR3 length: 13 amino acids. CDR3 DNA sequence: TGCAGTGCTAGGACTATCGGCACAGATACGCAGTATTTT. This encodes CSARTIGTDTQYF.

Only a few counts were recorded for this clonotype. The V and J genes are TRBV24-1 and TRBJ1-5; D ambiguous. The V gene lost 5 bases and the J gene lost 2 bases, with 3 bases spanning the gap. Germline CDR1 KGHDR, CDR2 SFDVKD. The CDR3 contains 12 residues. The CDR3 sequence: CATSGRNQPQHF. CDR3 sequence (DNA): TGTGCCACCAGTGGGCGCAATCAGCCCCAGCATTTT.

This sequence joins TRBV18 and TRBJ1-4; a weak D match, TRBD1 (6 bases). The CDR3 runs to 14 residues. Germline V gene data show CDR1 as KGHSH and CDR2 as LQKENI. V gave up 6 bases and J gave up 2 bases, with 10 bases separating them. The CDR3 loop reads CASSRDTTNEKLFF. The CDR3 DNA follows: TGTGCCAGCTCGCGGGACACGACTAATGAAAAACTGTTTTTT.

This chain connects TRBV28 to TRBJ2-2, with D uncertain. The V gene lost 4 bases and the J gene lost 6 bases, with 12 bases spanning the gap. Germline-derived CDR1 and CDR2 are MDHEN and SYDVKM. This CDR3 comprises 14 residues. The CDR3 is CASSWSRLAGELFF. The CDR3 DNA sequence: TGTGCCAGCAGTTGGTCCAGGCTCGCCGGGGAGCTGTTTTTT.

The chain couples TRBV10-3 to TRBJ1-3, with a weak D call TRBD1 (6 bases). The CDR3 is 13 residues long. The V end was cut by 6 bases, the J end by 6 bases, with 12 bases between. Germline lookup yields CDR1 ENHRY and CDR2 SYGVKD. CDR3 in amino acids: CAIRRQVENTIYF. The CDR3 nucleotides read TGTGCCATCAGAAGACAGGTCGAAAACACCATATATTTT.

The table lists this clonotype with a few counts. CDR3 protein: CASSSVAGVNTGELFF. The CDR3 bases are TGTGCCAGCAGCTCGGTGGCGGGAGTCAACACCGGGGAGCTGTTTTTT. J is TRBJ2-2 and V is TRBV7-3; 7 bases are shared with TRBD2. Germline V gene sequence: CDR1 SGHTA, CDR2 FQGTGA. CDR3 length equals 16 residues. The V segment lost 4 bases and the J segment 2 bases; nucleotides outside the gene matches: 7. Variable domain in full (rest from reference TRBV7-3 and TRBJ2-2): GAGVSQTPSNKVTEKGKYVELRCDPISGHTALYWYRQSLGQGPEFLIYFQGTGAADDSGLPNDRFFAVRPEGSVSTLKIQRTERGDSAVYLCASSSVAGVNTGELFFGEGSRLTVL.